The rows below give T cell receptor beta chains drawn from one sample of a study of blood T cell repertoires in COVID-19. The method was immunoSEQ multiplex PCR; TCRdb's version includes in-frame clones alone and lacks a portion of them. The repertoire has about 190,000 clones, about nine tenths of them found once; the top ten carry 6.5% to 8.5%. Sequencing was performed on peripheral blood. The source of these receptors is a man aged 35 to 55 with acute or convalescent COVID-19. CDR3s include the opening cysteine and the closing phenylalanine or tryptophan. The D gene is left open where the match is weak. Not every row has a clone size; where given, it reads once, few, many or a size class.

j_gene,v_gene,abundance,d_gene,CDR3nt,CDR3aa
TRBJ2-5,TRBV3-1/TRBV3-2,-,TRBD1,TGTGCCAGCAGCCAAGTAGTTAGGGGGCGGAGGGAGACCCAGTACTTC,CASSQVVRGRRETQYF
TRBJ2-6,TRBV7-2,-,TRBD1,TGTGCCAGCAGCGGTGACAGGGTCTGGGCTGGGGCCAACGTCCTGACTTTC,CASSGDRVWAGANVLTF
TRBJ2-3,TRBV4-3,-,TRBD2,TGCGCCAGCAGCCAAGATGGGCGGGGGGCTTTGGGAGATACGCAGTATTTT,CASSQDGRGALGDTQYF
TRBJ2-7,TRBV4-2,-,-,TGTGCCAGCAGCTCATCCTACGAGCAGTACTTC,CASSSSYEQYF
TRBJ1-1,TRBV7-9,-,-,TGTGCCAGCAGCCCCGATCTTGGAGCCATGAACACTGAAGCTTTCTTT,CASSPDLGAMNTEAFF
TRBJ1-6,TRBV18,-,TRBD1,TGTGCCAGCTCACTAAACAGGGGACGAAATAATTCACCCCTCCACTTT,CASSLNRGRNNSPLHF
TRBJ2-5,TRBV24-1,-,TRBD2,TGTGCCACCAGTGACCCGGGGACTAGCGGGGACCAAGAGACCCAGTACTTC,CATSDPGTSGDQETQYF
TRBJ1-2,TRBV9,-,TRBD1,TGTGCCAGCAGCGTAGACAGGGACAGGGGCGGCGGCTACACCTTC,CASSVDRDRGGGYTF
TRBJ1-4,TRBV15,-,TRBD1,TGTGCCACCAGCGGTGCCCGGGACAGAGTCCGGGAAAAACTGTTTTTT,CATSGARDRVREKLFF
TRBJ1-1,TRBV27,-,-,TGTGCCAGCAGTTTATTAAGGGGTGTTGAAGCTTTCTTT,CASSLLRGVEAFF
TRBJ1-1,TRBV5-1,-,TRBD1,TGCGCCAGCAGCTTGGCCTACAGGGGGCCTGAAGCTTTCTTT,CASSLAYRGPEAFF
TRBJ2-7,TRBV5-1,-,TRBD2,TGCGCCAGCAGCTTGACAGCGGGGGAGCAGTACTTC,CASSLTAGEQYF
TRBJ1-2,TRBV6-5,-,TRBD1,TGTGCCACCCAGACAGGGGCTAACTATGGCTACACCTTC,CATQTGANYGYTF
TRBJ2-2,TRBV6-5,few,TRBD2,TGTGCCAGCTCCATAGCGGGGGGAGACACCGGGGAGCTGTTTTTT,CASSIAGGDTGELFF
TRBJ1-1,TRBV5-1,-,TRBD1,TGCGCCAGCAGCACCCGGACAGGAGCCACTGAAGCTTTCTTT,CASSTRTGATEAFF
TRBJ1-2,TRBV19,-,-,TGTGCCAGTAGTCTCGAGGTCCACTATGGCTACACCTTC,CASSLEVHYGYTF
TRBJ2-1,TRBV4-3,-,-,TGCGCCAGCAGCCAAGCAGGGGACCCCTACAATGAGCAGTTCTTC,CASSQAGDPYNEQFF
TRBJ2-1,TRBV7-3,-,TRBD2,TGTGCCAGCAGCCCATCCCGGGGGGAGTACAATGAGCAGTTCTTC,CASSPSRGEYNEQFF
TRBJ1-5,TRBV5-5,-,-,TGTGCCAGCAGCTTCTATAGCAATCAGCCCCAGCATTTT,CASSFYSNQPQHF
TRBJ1-5,TRBV28,-,-,TGTGCCAGCAGTTTATCACAGGCAGGCAATCAGCCCCAGCATTTT,CASSLSQAGNQPQHF
TRBJ2-3,TRBV5-6,-,TRBD2,TGTGCCAGCAGCTTGCGGCGGGGGGGCTTTTACCCCACAGATACGCAGTATTTT,CASSLRRGGFYPTDTQYF
TRBJ1-3,TRBV7-2,-,-,TGTGCCAGCAGCGAACTGAGGGCTGGAAACACCATATATTTT,CASSELRAGNTIYF
TRBJ2-3,TRBV11-3,-,TRBD1,TGTGCCAGCAGCCCCAGACAGGGACAAGATACGCAGTATTTT,CASSPRQGQDTQYF
TRBJ1-1,TRBV19,-,-,TGTGCCAGTAGTACAGGTGGGCCTTTGAACACTGAAGCTTTCTTT,CASSTGGPLNTEAFF
TRBJ2-3,TRBV6-2/TRBV6-3,few,-,TGTGCCAGCAGTCACCCGATTGAACAGGGAGGCACAGATACGCAGTATTTT,CASSHPIEQGGTDTQYF